This T cell receptor (beta chain) was sequenced for a study of beta chain features in type 1 diabetes. Study as a whole: About 110,000,000 sorted cells were examined across all samples. Study-wide results and caveats: Any HLA-type effect on TCRB rearrangement remained unresolved here. A pattern of fewer insertions and more deletions at VDJ junctions was seen in type 1 diabetes patients. Researchers report that Type 1 diabetes patients had moderately but significantly shorter TCRB CDR3s across all four CD4+ subsets.

Trimming took off 1 base at V and 1 base at J, with 6 bases between the two ends. Germline-derived CDR1 and CDR2 are SGHNT and YYREEE (reference sequence). The CDR3 has 14 amino acids. Expressed TCRB transcripts were sequenced because the isolated RNA had all been reverse transcribed beforehand. TCRdb's copy holds only in-frame clones and misses some; the assay was immunoSEQ multiplex PCR. The sample shows hundreds of thousands of clones, around 15% of them seen only once. There are a few counts of this clone. Its antigen is unknown. The sequencing input was naive CD4+ T cells from blood. This clonotype originated in a young man with type 1 diabetes. This chain uses TRBV5-4 with TRBJ2-4; D may be TRBD1 or TRBD2 (5 bases each). As DNA, the CDR3 is TGTGCCAGCAGCTTGTGGGGGGCCAAAAACATTCAGTACTTC. Translated, it gives CASSLWGAKNIQYF. The variable domain in full, with the rest retrieved from reference TRBV5-4 and TRBJ2-4, is ETGVTQSPTHLIKTRGQQVTLRCSSQSGHNTVSWYQQALGQGPQFIFQYYREEENGRGNFPPRFSGLQFPNYSSELNVNALELDDSALYLCASSLWGAKNIQYFGAGTRLSVL.